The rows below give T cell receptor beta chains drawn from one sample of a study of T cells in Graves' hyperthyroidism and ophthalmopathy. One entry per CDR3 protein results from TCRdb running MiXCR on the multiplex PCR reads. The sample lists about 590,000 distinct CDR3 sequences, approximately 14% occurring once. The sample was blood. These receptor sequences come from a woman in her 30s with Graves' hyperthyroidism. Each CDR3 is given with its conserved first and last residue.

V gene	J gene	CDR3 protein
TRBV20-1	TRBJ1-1	CSATGAGGTEAFF
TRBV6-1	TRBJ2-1	CASRRPGTALNEQFF
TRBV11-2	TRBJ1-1	CASSLEGFRVVGAEAFF
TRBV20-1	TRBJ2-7	CSATRRVLTIYEQYF
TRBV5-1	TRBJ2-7	CASSLNGYGQYF
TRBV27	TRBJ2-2	CASSLLTGELFF
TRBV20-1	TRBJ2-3	CSAPSGGRTDTQYF
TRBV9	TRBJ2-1	CASSEGQGLLDEQFF
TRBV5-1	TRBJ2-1	CASSPRTGHNNEQFF
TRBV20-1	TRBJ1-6	CSARHGTTNYNSPLHF
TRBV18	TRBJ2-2	CASSPPLVYRTGELFF
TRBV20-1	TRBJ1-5	CSADVASRLGNQPQHF
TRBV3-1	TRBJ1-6	CASSQDYWVRNSPLHF
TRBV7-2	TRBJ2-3	CASSRASGGPPLTDTQYF
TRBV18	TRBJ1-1	CASSPPARGYTEAFF
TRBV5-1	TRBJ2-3	CASSLDNRAQTDTQYF
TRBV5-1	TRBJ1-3	CASSPDQGGSGNTIYF
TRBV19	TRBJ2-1	CASSVQGYNEQFF
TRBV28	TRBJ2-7	CASRIRGRSYEQYF
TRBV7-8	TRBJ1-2	CASSLEGGALNYGYTF
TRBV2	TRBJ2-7	CASSGTSGSGHEQYF
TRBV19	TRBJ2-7	CASRPGIAYEQYF
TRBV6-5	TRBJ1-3	CASSYSSGNTIYF
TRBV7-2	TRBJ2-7	CASSLGAWGNYEQYF
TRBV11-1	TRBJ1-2	CASSSPVAGNNYGYTF
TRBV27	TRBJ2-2	CASSVAGGPFGELFF
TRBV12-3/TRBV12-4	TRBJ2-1	CASSLGTSWDEQFF
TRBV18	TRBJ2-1	CASSLVRDLRPNEQFF
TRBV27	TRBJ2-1	CASSLLLGSAPYNEQFF
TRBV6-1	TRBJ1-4	CASSPGTGGNEKLFF
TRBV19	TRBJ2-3	CASSLGSGTGDTQYF
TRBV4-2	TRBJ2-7	CASSPVARDRKPYEQYF
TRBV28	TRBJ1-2	CASTLQGPYGYTF
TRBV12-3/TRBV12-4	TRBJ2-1	CASSTSGMSSEQFF
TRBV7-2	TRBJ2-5	CASSLYGGGPGEAQYF
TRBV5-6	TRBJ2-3	CASSLGLAALDTQYF
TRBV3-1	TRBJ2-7	CASSPPADFQIYEQYF
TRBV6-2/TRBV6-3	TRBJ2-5	CATLSPGRQETQYF
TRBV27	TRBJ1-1	CASSISTGANTEAFF
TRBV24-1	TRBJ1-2	CATSQAGYGYTF
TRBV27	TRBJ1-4	CASSPLGQKNEKLFF
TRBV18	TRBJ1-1	CASSPSPGSTEAFF
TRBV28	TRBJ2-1	CASRKPGGSSYNEQFF
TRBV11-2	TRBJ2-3	CASSEIGQVSSDTQYF
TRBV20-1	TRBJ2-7	CSARGSADEQYF
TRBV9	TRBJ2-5	CASSVGSRAAETQYF
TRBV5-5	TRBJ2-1	CASSSEGGQGIHEQFF
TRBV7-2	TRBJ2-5	CASSMGQGDQETQYF
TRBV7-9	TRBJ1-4	CASSPQAPTNEKLFF
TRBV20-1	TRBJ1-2	CSATWPQGRPLSYGYTF
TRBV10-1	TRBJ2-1	CASSVVPDDEQFF
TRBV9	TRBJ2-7	CASSALWSGSSEQYF